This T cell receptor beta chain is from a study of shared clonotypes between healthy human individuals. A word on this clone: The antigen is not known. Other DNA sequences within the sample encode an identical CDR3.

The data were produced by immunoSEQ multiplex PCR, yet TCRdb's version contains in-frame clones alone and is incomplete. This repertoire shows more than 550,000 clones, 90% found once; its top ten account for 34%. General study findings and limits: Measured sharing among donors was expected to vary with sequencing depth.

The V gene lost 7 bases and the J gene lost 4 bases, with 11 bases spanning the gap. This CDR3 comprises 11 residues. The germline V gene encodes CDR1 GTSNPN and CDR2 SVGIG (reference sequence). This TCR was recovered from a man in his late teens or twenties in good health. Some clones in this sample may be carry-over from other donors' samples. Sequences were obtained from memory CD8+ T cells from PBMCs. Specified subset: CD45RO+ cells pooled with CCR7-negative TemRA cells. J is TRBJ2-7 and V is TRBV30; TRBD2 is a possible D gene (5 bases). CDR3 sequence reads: CASLEGYEQYF. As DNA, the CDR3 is TGTGCCTCCTTAGAGGGATACGAGCAGTACTTC.